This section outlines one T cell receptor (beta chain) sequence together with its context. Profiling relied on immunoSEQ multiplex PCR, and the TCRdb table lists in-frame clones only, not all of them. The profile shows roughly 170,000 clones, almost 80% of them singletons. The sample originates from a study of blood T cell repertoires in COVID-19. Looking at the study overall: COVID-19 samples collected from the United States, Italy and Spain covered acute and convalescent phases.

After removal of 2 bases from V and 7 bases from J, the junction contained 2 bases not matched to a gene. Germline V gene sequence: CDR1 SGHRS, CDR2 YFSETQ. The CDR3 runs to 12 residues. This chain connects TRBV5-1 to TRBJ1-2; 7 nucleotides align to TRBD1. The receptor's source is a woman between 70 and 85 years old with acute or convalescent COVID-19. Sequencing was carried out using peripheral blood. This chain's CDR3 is CASSFDRAGYTF. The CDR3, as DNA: TGCGCCAGCAGCTTTGACAGGGCTGGCTACACCTTC.